This T cell receptor beta chain was observed in a study of CD8 T cells in Susac syndrome. Per germline, CDR1 SGDLS and CDR2 YYNGEE. The CDR3 covers 16 residues. J gave up 4 bases and V 0 bases, and 8 bases lay outside the gene matches. RNA totalling about 0.45 to 1 ug underwent reverse transcription with random hexamers. TCRdb re-analysed the immunoSEQ multiplex PCR reads in MiXCR, keeping a single row per CDR3 protein. The data show 350,000 to 550,000 distinct CDR3 sequences, more than 80% seen once. This clonotype was sampled from a human donor with multiple sclerosis. The material sequenced was CD8+ T cells from PBMCs. This rearrangement joins TRBV9 to TRBJ2-7, with 9 bases lining up with TRBD2. Written as DNA, the CDR3 is TGTGCCAGCAGCGTAGCGGGTCTAGCGGGGACATACGAGCAGTACTTC. Protein sequence: CASSVAGLAGTYEQYF.